This T cell receptor (beta chain) was identified in a study of T cells after yellow fever vaccination. The study's findings and limits: Post-booster samples contained most primary-vaccination clones (about 96% CD4, around 88% CD8). Researchers cautioned that FACS-sorted repertoires could harbor abundant clonotypes contaminating from the bulk population.

This clonotype was observed at least ten times. What it binds is unknown. Synthesis of TCR cDNA relied on 5'RACE template switching, which attached a universal primer site and UMIs. TCRdb independently ran MiXCR on the 5' RACE reads; one entry per CDR3 protein. The table records fewer than 450,000 distinct CDR3 sequences, around 4.1% of them present only once. Germline CDR1 reads LGHNA; CDR2 reads YSLEER. Between the trimmed V and J ends, which lost 2 bases and 4 bases, there was a span of 7 bases. This CDR3 is 13 amino acids long. This sample comprised PBMCs, obtained 5 days after the yellow fever booster vaccination. The gene calls are TRBV4-3 and TRBJ2-3; no definite D call. This receptor was taken from a man younger than 35 who received the YFV17D yellow fever vaccine. The CDR3 DNA reads TGCGCCAGCAGCCAAAGGTCTCCAGATACGCAGTATTTT. This codes for CASSQRSPDTQYF.